This record concerns one TCR beta chain sequence. The sample belongs to a study of blood T cell repertoires in COVID-19. Whole-study context: COVID-19 samples from acute and convalescent phases originated in the United States, Italy and Spain. PBMCs, B-cell-depleted T cells, or T cells were the source of the cDNA or gDNA that made up the material.

Original data processing: Amplification of reference gene primers provided the estimated nucleated cell counts. The protocol was immunoSEQ multiplex PCR, while the TCRdb copy is restricted to in-frame clones and leaves out a portion. The V and J calls and clone size come from that table; D and trimming were worked out from the DNA. The sample lists some 400,000 clones, around nine tenths seen once, with under 3% in the top ten. Germline V lookup: CDR1 MDHEN, CDR2 SYDVKM. The CDR3 is made up of 16 amino acids. V lost 8 bases, J lost 4 bases, and 13 bases stayed unmatched. The source of this sequence is a human donor in a cohort sampled during active COVID-19. The sequenced sample consisted of peripheral blood. This chain connects TRBV28 to TRBJ2-3; TRBD1 aligns across 9 bases. The CDR3 nucleotides are TGTGCCAGCTGCAGTGGGACAGGGAATTTTGCAGATACGCAGTATTTT. Translated, it gives CASCSGTGNFADTQYF. The full variable domain, with the rest looked up from reference TRBV28 and TRBJ2-3, is DVKVTQSSRYLVKRTGEKVFLECVQDMDHENMFWYRQDPGLGLRLIYFSYDVKMKEKGDIPEGYSVSREKKERFSLILESASTNQTSMYLCASCSGTGNFADTQYFGPGTRLTVL.